This T cell receptor (beta chain) stems from a study of control samples from healthy donors and cancer patients. J lost 3 bases, V lost 8 bases, and 4 bases had no gene match. Germline V lookup: CDR1 MNHEY, CDR2 SVGAGI. This CDR3 region has 13 residues. Clones were read by immunoSEQ multiplex PCR, and TCRdb kept only the in-frame ones, dropping some. In the table there are more than 70,000 clones, roughly nine tenths of which are singletons. The chain combines TRBV6-5 with TRBJ1-5; 7 bases agree with TRBD1. Sequenced material: blood. This TCR derives from a woman in her twenties or thirties in good health. The DNA of the CDR3 is TGTGCCAGCGGGACAGTATACAATCAGCCCCAGCATTTT. Translation gives CASGTVYNQPQHF.